The 31 T cell receptor beta chains below all came from one sample that was sequenced in a study of CD8 T cells in Susac syndrome (dated by TCRdb to between 2018 and 2021). Library generation was performed with the immunoSEQ multiplex PCR assay. RNA was extracted using the RNeasy kit, and roughly 0.5 to 1 microgram was reverse transcribed with random hexamers. TCRdb applied fastp at Q25 and MiXCR to the public reads, then kept only in-frame beta chains. Each entry merges the rows of one CDR3 protein and shows their most common DNA and genes. The sample records about 210,000 distinct CDR3 sequences, about 94% of which are singletons. The ten largest clones represent around 0.15% of the sample. The material sequenced was CD4+ T cells from PBMCs. These receptors were taken from a human donor with Susac syndrome.

This sequence joins TRBV20-1 and TRBJ2-5; 7 bases fit TRBD2. After removal of 3 bases from V and 1 base from J, the junction contained 8 bases not matched to a gene. CDR1 DFQATT and CDR2 SNEGSKA come from the germline V gene (reference sequence). The CDR3 is 15 amino acids. The CDR3 here is CSASPMGGSQETQYF. As DNA, the CDR3 is TGCAGTGCTAGTCCCATGGGGGGGAGCCAAGAGACCCAGTACTTC.

This chain connects TRBV9 to TRBJ2-1; D gene uncertain. The CDR3 spans 15 residues. CDR1 and CDR2 from the germline V gene are SGDLS and YYNGEE. The V and J ends lost 0 bases and 5 bases respectively, with 12 bases between them. CDR3 nucleotides: TGTGCCAGCAGCGTAGACCTGGGCCATAACAATGAGCAGTTCTTC. Protein: CASSVDLGHNNEQFF.

The chain joins TRBV24-1 to TRBJ2-5, with 8 positions matching TRBD1. The CDR3 is 17 amino acids. J was trimmed by 3 bases and V by 3 bases; bases with no gene match: 11. CDR1 and CDR2 (germline): KGHDR, SFDVKD. This CDR3 is CATSDTQGQGGEETQYF. The CDR3 DNA reads as TGTGCCACCAGTGATACACAAGGACAGGGCGGCGAAGAGACCCAGTACTTC.

The chain employs TRBV5-1 and TRBJ1-2; D possibly corresponds to TRBD1 (6 bases). This CDR3 has 13 residues. CDR1 is SGHRS, CDR2 YFSETQ, per germline. V shed 1 base and J shed 7 bases, with 11 bases lying between them. DNA of the CDR3: TGCGCCAGCAGCTTGAGGGCGGGGGCTGGCTACACCTTC. This sequence encodes CASSLRAGAGYTF. The full variable domain, with the rest looked up from reference TRBV5-1 and TRBJ1-2, is KAGVTQTPRYLIKTRGQQVTLSCSPISGHRSVSWYQQTPGQGLQFLFEYFSETQRNKGNFPGRFSGRQFSNSRSEMNVSTLELGDSALYLCASSLRAGAGYTFGSGTRLTVV.

The gene calls are TRBV6-2 or TRBV6-3 and TRBJ1-5; 7 bases are shared with TRBD1. J was trimmed by 3 bases and V by 6 bases; bases with no gene match: 8. There are 15 residues in the CDR3. Germline CDR1 reads MNHEY; CDR2 reads SVGEGT. The CDR3 sequence: CASRNAGGFNQPQHF. CDR3 DNA: TGTGCCAGCAGGAACGCAGGGGGGTTCAATCAGCCCCAGCATTTT.

This chain connects TRBV27 to TRBJ1-5, with a possible D match to TRBD1 (5 bases). Between the trimmed V and J ends, which lost 8 bases and 2 bases, there was a span of 25 bases. CDR1 is MNHEY and CDR2 is SMNVEV in the germline V gene (reference sequence). The CDR3 contains 18 residues. CDR3 amino acids: CASRKTEGYEVGNQPQHF. The CDR3 bases are TGTGCCAGCCGCAAAACTGAGGGGTATGAGGTGGGCAATCAGCCCCAGCATTTT.

This rearrangement joins TRBV20-1 to TRBJ2-7; D is ambiguous. The CDR3 is 13 residues long. The germline V gene has CDR1 DFQATT and CDR2 SNEGSKA (reference sequence). The V and J ends lost 0 bases and 4 bases respectively, with 10 bases between them. CDR3: CSARDRIRYEQYF. CDR3 nucleotides: TGCAGTGCTAGAGACAGGATTCGGTACGAGCAGTACTTC.

The genes are TRBV20-1 and TRBJ1-5; a possible D gene is TRBD1 (6 bases). CDR3 length: 15 residues. V was cut by 3 bases and J by 4 bases, with 16 bases left in between. Germline CDR1 reads DFQATT; CDR2 reads SNEGSKA (reference sequence). CDR3 residues: CSASSPGARNQPQHF. The CDR3 DNA sequence: TGCAGTGCTAGCTCGCCGGGGGCGAGAAATCAGCCCCAGCATTTT.

This clonotype was seen only once. This chain links TRBV4-3 with TRBJ1-1; D ambiguous. The CDR3 spans 13 residues. Germline values: CDR1 LGHNA, CDR2 YSLEER. V lost 2 bases and J 7 bases, leaving 11 bases between the germline ends. CDR3 region: CASSQNPDGEAFF. DNA of the CDR3: TGCGCCAGCAGCCAAAACCCGGACGGTGAAGCTTTCTTT.

This rearrangement joins TRBV2 to TRBJ1-6; 7 positions match TRBD1. CDR1 is SNHLY and CDR2 is FYNNEI in the germline V gene. The CDR3 runs 16 residues. V gave up 4 bases and J gave up 5 bases; unmatched junction bases: 8. In nucleotides, the CDR3 is TGTGCCAGCAGTGGTGGTGAGGGACAGAATAATTCACCCCTCCACTTT. Amino acids: CASSGGEGQNNSPLHF.

The chain uses TRBV19 and TRBJ2-7, with D perhaps being TRBD1 or TRBD2 (5 bases each). Between the trimmed V and J ends, which lost 7 bases and 7 bases, there was a span of 17 bases. Germline V gene sequence: CDR1 LNHDA, CDR2 SQIVND (reference sequence). This CDR3 comprises 13 residues. CDR3 bases: TGTGCCAGTAAGCTGACACGGGACGGAGAGCAGTACTTC. Its protein is CASKLTRDGEQYF.

V is TRBV19 and J is TRBJ2-3; TRBD2 matches at 8 bases. Looked up from germline, CDR1 is LNHDA and CDR2 is SQIVND (reference sequence). This CDR3 region has 16 residues. The junction had 7 bases not matched to a gene; V was cut back by 3 bases and J by 2 bases. The CDR3 region is CASSIPASGSTDTQYF. CDR3 nucleotide sequence: TGTGCCAGTAGTATTCCGGCTAGCGGGTCCACAGATACGCAGTATTTT. The full variable domain, rest sourced from reference TRBV19 and TRBJ2-3, is DGGITQSPKYLFRKEGQNVTLSCEQNLNHDAMYWYRQDPGQGLRLIYYSQIVNDFQKGDIAEGYSVSREKKESFPLTVTSAQKNPTAFYLCASSIPASGSTDTQYFGPGTRLTVL.

The V gene is TRBV19, the J gene TRBJ1-3; 12 bases line up with TRBD1. Germline CDR1 is LNHDA and CDR2 is SQIVND (reference sequence). The CDR3 loop spans 16 amino acids. With 3 bases clipped from V and 4 bases from J, the junction kept 4 bases outside the gene matches. The CDR3 spells CASSMGQGASGNTIYF. The CDR3 coding sequence is TGTGCCAGTAGTATGGGACAGGGGGCGTCCGGAAACACCATATATTTT. The full variable domain, with the rest looked up from reference TRBV19 and TRBJ1-3, is DGGITQSPKYLFRKEGQNVTLSCEQNLNHDAMYWYRQDPGQGLRLIYYSQIVNDFQKGDIAEGYSVSREKKESFPLTVTSAQKNPTAFYLCASSMGQGASGNTIYFGEGSWLTVV.

The V and J genes are TRBV6-1 and TRBJ1-6, with D perhaps TRBD1 (6 bases). Trimming cost V 6 bases and J 10 bases, with 16 bases left between them. Germline-derived CDR1 and CDR2 are MNHNS and SASEGT. The CDR3 totals 14 residues. CDR3 sequence: CASSEQGGRSPLHF. In DNA form, the CDR3 reads TGTGCCAGCAGCGAACAGGGTGGTAGGTCACCCCTCCACTTT.

The chain employs TRBV29-1 and TRBJ2-7, with D uncertain. Germline lookup yields CDR1 SQVTM and CDR2 ANQGSEA. With 7 bases removed from V and 7 bases from J, the gap between germline ends came to 17 bases. The CDR3 has 12 residues. CDR3 nucleotides: TGCAGCGCCCGAGGCCCCTCGGTAGAGCAGTACTTC. Its translation is CSARGPSVEQYF.

The chain joins TRBV7-6 to TRBJ1-1, with 7 bases lining up with TRBD1. The CDR3 length is 13 residues. Germline V lookup: CDR1 SGHVS, CDR2 FNYEAQ. V shed 3 bases and J 3 bases; nucleotides not matched to a gene: 1. CDR3 amino acids: CASSFQGDTEAFF. In DNA, the CDR3 is TGTGCCAGCAGCTTTCAGGGGGACACTGAAGCTTTCTTT.

The rearrangement uses TRBV7-3 and TRBJ2-7; 10 bases line up with TRBD1. Germline V lookup: CDR1 SGHTA, CDR2 FQGTGA. With V trimmed by 5 bases and J by 2 bases, 6 bases remained unmatched. The length of the CDR3 is 15 residues. The CDR3 sequence: CASSPSGTGAYEQYF. CDR3 bases: TGTGCCAGCAGCCCATCCGGGACAGGGGCCTACGAGCAGTACTTC. Full variable domain (remainder filled in from reference TRBV7-3 and TRBJ2-7): GAGVSQTPSNKVTEKGKYVELRCDPISGHTALYWYRQSLGQGPEFLIYFQGTGAADDSGLPNDRFFAVRPEGSVSTLKIQRTERGDSAVYLCASSPSGTGAYEQYFGPGTRLTVT.

J is TRBJ1-5 and V is TRBV25-1; perhaps TRBD1 as D (5 bases). Germline V CDR1 and CDR2: MGHDK, SYGVNS. Trimming took 1 base from V and 8 from J, leaving 15 bases between them. This CDR3 comprises 15 residues. The CDR3 here is CASSESSGGGEPQHF. The CDR3 DNA follows: TGTGCCAGCAGTGAATCGTCGGGTGGGGGAGAGCCCCAGCATTTT. Drawing the rest from reference TRBV25-1 and TRBJ1-5, the complete variable domain is EADIYQTPRYLVIGTGKKITLECSQTMGHDKMYWYQQDPGMELHLIHYSYGVNSTEKGDLSSESTVSRIRTEHFPLTLESARPSHTSQYLCASSESSGGGEPQHFGDGTRLSIL.

The rearrangement links TRBV7-2 to TRBJ2-5; 9 positions match TRBD2. Germline CDR1 and CDR2: SGHTA and FQGNSA. J gave up 5 bases and V 6 bases, and 7 bases lay outside the gene matches. The CDR3 contains 14 residues. The chain's CDR3 is CASRLMAGGETQYF. CDR3 bases: TGTGCCAGCAGGCTCATGGCGGGGGGGGAGACCCAGTACTTC.

This clonotype was detected only a few times. The chain is built from TRBV6-5 and TRBJ1-5, with TRBD1 as a possible D gene (5 bases). The ends were cut back, 5 bases at V and 6 bases at J, with 11 bases in the middle. Germline loops: CDR1 MNHEY, CDR2 SVGAGI. The length of the CDR3 is 13 residues. CDR3 nucleotides: TGTGCCAGCAGTCCTGGAGGGGCTCAGCCCCAGCATTTT. Encoded protein: CASSPGGAQPQHF.

The rearrangement links TRBV10-1 to TRBJ2-1, with D hard to call. Deletions cut 0 bases from V and 10 bases from J, with 7 bases between. The germline gives CDR1 WNHNN, CDR2 SYGVQD (reference sequence). This CDR3 region has 12 residues. CDR3 nucleotides: TGCGCCAGCAGTGAGTCGAGTAGGGAGCAGTTCTTC. Translation gives CASSESSREQFF.

The J gene is TRBJ2-3, the V gene TRBV4-1; a possible D gene is TRBD1 (5 bases). Germline V CDR1 and CDR2: MGHRA, YSYEKL. V was shortened by 0 bases and J by 14 bases, with 21 bases between the two germline ends. The CDR3 consists of 15 residues. CDR3 bases: TGCGCCAGCAGCCAAGATCTCGGCCAGGGAAGCGTCCGGTATTTT. It codes for CASSQDLGQGSVRYF.

V is TRBV30 and J is TRBJ2-3, with TRBD2 as a possible D gene (5 bases). From germline, CDR1 is GTSNPN and CDR2 SVGIG (reference sequence). The CDR3 sequence is 12 residues long. V lost 2 bases and J 3 bases, leaving 6 bases between the germline ends. CDR3 residues: CAWSTGTDTQYF. CDR3 nucleotides: TGTGCCTGGAGTACGGGGACAGATACGCAGTATTTT.

The chain has TRBV19 and TRBJ2-3; 9 nucleotides line up with TRBD1. V trimming: 10 bases; J trimming: 5 bases; junction bases outside the gene matches: 10. Germline V gives CDR1 LNHDA, CDR2 SQIVND (reference sequence). CDR3 length: 14 residues. The CDR3 sequence: CATDLGQGGDTQYF. For the CDR3, the DNA is TGTGCCACAGACCTGGGACAGGGAGGAGATACGCAGTATTTT.

The rearrangement links TRBV6-6 to TRBJ2-3; D gene uncertain. The germline gives CDR1 MNHNY, CDR2 SVGAGI (reference sequence). The ends were cut back, 5 bases at V and 4 bases at J, with 10 bases in the middle. The CDR3 sequence is 13 residues long. The CDR3 sequence: CASSKLRADTQYF. CDR3 DNA sequence: TGTGCCAGCAGTAAACTAAGGGCAGATACGCAGTATTTT.

The CDR3 here is CATSDRVNSPLHF. The CDR3 DNA reads TGTGCCACCTCGGACAGAGTCAATTCACCCCTCCACTTT. The V call is TRBV25-1, the J call TRBJ1-6; tentatively, D is TRBD1 (6 bases). Germline V gives CDR1 MGHDK, CDR2 SYGVNS. The V end was cut by 10 bases, the J end by 7 bases, with 14 bases between. CDR3 length: 13 amino acids.

V is TRBV20-1 and J is TRBJ2-5, with 8 positions matching TRBD2. The CDR3 runs to 15 residues. The ends lost 5 bases at V and 1 base at J; junction bases unmatched: 9. The germline V gene encodes CDR1 DFQATT and CDR2 SNEGSKA (reference sequence). CDR3: CSAPPRTSGQETQYF. CDR3 in DNA: TGCAGTGCTCCCCCTAGAACTAGCGGCCAAGAGACCCAGTACTTC.

This rearrangement joins TRBV5-1 to TRBJ1-3, with 7 bases fitting TRBD1. The ends lost 0 bases at V and 3 bases at J; junction bases unmatched: 3. The CDR3 is made up of 15 amino acids. CDR1 and CDR2 from the germline V gene are SGHRS and YFSETQ. For the CDR3, the DNA is TGCGCCAGCAGCTTGGAAGGGACAGATGGAAACACCATATATTTT. It translates to CASSLEGTDGNTIYF.

V and J are TRBV28 and TRBJ2-7; D is unresolved. The V gene lost 6 bases and the J gene lost 9 bases, with 27 bases spanning the gap. Germline loops: CDR1 MDHEN, CDR2 SYDVKM. The CDR3 consists of 16 residues. In nucleotides, the CDR3 is TGTGCCAGCAGCTCCTCATCTCGGTTCAGAAAACTCGTGCAGTACTTC. This translates into CASSSSSRFRKLVQYF.

The genes are TRBV5-1 and TRBJ1-1, with D unclear. This CDR3 region has 15 residues. V was clipped by 4 bases and J by 1 base, with 14 bases between them. Germline-derived CDR1 and CDR2 are SGHRS and YFSETQ. The CDR3 loop reads CASSPLEWRNTEAFF. The CDR3 DNA reads TGCGCCAGCAGCCCGTTGGAATGGCGGAACACTGAAGCTTTCTTT.

The V and J genes are TRBV5-4 and TRBJ2-7; tentatively, D is TRBD1 (5 bases). Trimming pared 0 bases from V and 3 bases from J, leaving 16 bases between. The CDR3 sequence is 16 residues long. Germline lookup yields CDR1 SGHNT and CDR2 YYREEE (reference sequence). Written as DNA, the CDR3 is TGTGCCAGCAGCTTGGAGGAAGGGGTAGAATACTACGAGCAGTACTTC. As protein: CASSLEEGVEYYEQYF.